These 17 T cell receptor beta chains originate from one sample sequenced in a study of blood T cell repertoires in COVID-19. Sequencing used immunoSEQ multiplex PCR; TCRdb keeps in-frame clones, though not all of them. The table records 200,000 to 250,000 clones, 83% of them present only once. Material for sequencing was peripheral blood. These receptors all come from a woman aged 25-40 years with COVID-19, enrolled during active disease.

The chain is built from TRBV6-4 and TRBJ2-1, with D uncertain. This CDR3 has 15 amino acids. V lost 0 bases, J lost 3 bases, and 9 bases lay in between. The germline V gene has CDR1 MRHNA and CDR2 SNTAGT. CDR3 coding DNA: TGTGCCAGCAGTGACTCAAGCGCTAGCTACAATGAGCAGTTCTTC. Its translation: CASSDSSASYNEQFF.

The chain carries TRBV7-2 and TRBJ2-7, with 7 bases that match TRBD1. V lost 0 bases to trimming and J lost 2 bases; unmatched junction nucleotides: 1. Germline values: CDR1 SGHTA, CDR2 FQGNSA. This CDR3 region has 14 residues. This chain's CDR3 is CASSLAGQAYEQYF. The CDR3 coding sequence is TGTGCCAGCAGCTTAGCCGGACAGGCCTACGAGCAGTACTTC. The whole variable domain, remainder taken from reference TRBV7-2 and TRBJ2-7, is GAGVSQSPSNKVTEKGKDVELRCDPISGHTALYWYRQSLGQGLEFLIYFQGNSAPDKSGLPSDRFSAERTGGSVSTLTIQRTQQEDSAVYLCASSLAGQAYEQYFGPGTRLTVT.

This clone appeared a few times. The chain joins TRBV9 to TRBJ2-3, with 12 bases identical to TRBD1. Germline loops: CDR1 SGDLS, CDR2 YYNGEE. J was trimmed by 8 bases and V by 4 bases; bases with no gene match: 14. The CDR3 covers 17 residues. This chain's CDR3 is CASSNTWGQGARSTQYF. The CDR3 region has the DNA TGTGCCAGCAGCAACACCTGGGGACAGGGGGCGCGAAGTACGCAGTATTTT.

This clone showed up just a few times. This chain uses TRBV6-5 with TRBJ1-5; 8 bases are a match to TRBD1. Per the germline V gene, CDR1 is MNHEY and CDR2 is SVGAGI. V was pared by 6 bases and J by 7 bases, with 8 bases of the junction left unmatched. This CDR3 is 14 amino acids long. This CDR3 is CASSRGQGAQPQHF. In DNA, the CDR3 is TGTGCCAGCAGCCGCGGACAGGGCGCGCAGCCCCAGCATTTT.

This clone was recorded once. The chain recombines TRBV5-4 with TRBJ2-3; TRBD2 aligns across 7 bases. The trim removed 4 bases at V and 2 bases at J, leaving 10 bases unmatched. The CDR3 spans 16 residues. The V gene's germline CDR1 is SGHNT and CDR2 YYREEE (reference sequence). The DNA of the CDR3 is TGTGCCAGCAGCCGCCAGGCTAGCGGTTTCACAGATACGCAGTATTTT. Its protein product is CASSRQASGFTDTQYF.

V and J are TRBV5-1 and TRBJ1-3; tentative D call: TRBD1 (6 bases). Trimming pared 4 bases from V and 0 bases from J, leaving 17 bases between. Per the germline V gene, CDR1 is SGHRS and CDR2 is YFSETQ. The CDR3 runs 17 residues. CDR3 nucleotide sequence: TGCGCCAGCAGCCGGGGGGCGGGCGTCAGCTCTGGAAACACCATATATTTT. It codes for CASSRGAGVSSGNTIYF.

The chain couples TRBV30 to TRBJ1-5; D call uncertain. The CDR3 is 14 amino acids. With 0 bases removed from V and 3 bases from J, the gap between germline ends came to 9 bases. The germline V gene encodes CDR1 GTSNPN and CDR2 SVGIG (reference sequence). This CDR3 reads CAWSVRGYNQPQHF. For the CDR3, the DNA is TGTGCCTGGAGTGTACGCGGTTACAATCAGCCCCAGCATTTT.

The chain is built from TRBV19 and TRBJ1-1; maybe TRBD1 (5 bases). The V end was cut by 3 bases, the J end by 7 bases, with 9 bases between. From germline, CDR1 is LNHDA and CDR2 SQIVND (reference sequence). CDR3 length: 12 amino acids. DNA for the CDR3: TGTGCCAGTAGTATTGGGGCAGTTGAAGCTTTCTTT. Translating it yields CASSIGAVEAFF. The full variable domain, completed using reference TRBV19 and TRBJ1-1, is DGGITQSPKYLFRKEGQNVTLSCEQNLNHDAMYWYRQDPGQGLRLIYYSQIVNDFQKGDIAEGYSVSREKKESFPLTVTSAQKNPTAFYLCASSIGAVEAFFGQGTRLTVV.

The CDR3 is CASSNFRGNYGYTF. The CDR3 nucleotides are TGTGCCAGCAGCAACTTCAGGGGAAACTATGGCTACACCTTC. The chain links TRBV6-5 to TRBJ1-2, with a tentative D call TRBD1 (6 bases). This CDR3 spans 14 amino acids. Germline assignment: CDR1 MNHEY and CDR2 SVGAGI. V lost 6 bases, J lost 2 bases, and 13 bases lay in between.

This clone was observed at least ten times. This rearrangement joins TRBV27 to TRBJ2-7; D not resolved. CDR1 and CDR2 (germline): MNHEY, SMNVEV (reference sequence). The germline V and J ends were trimmed by 7 bases and 1 base, with 11 bases remaining between them. The CDR3 has 13 amino acids. The chain's CDR3 is CASKHIDSYEQYF. CDR3 DNA: TGTGCCAGCAAACACATCGATTCCTACGAGCAGTACTTC.

This clone has just a few counts. This rearrangement joins TRBV20-1 to TRBJ1-2; unclear D gene. The ends were cut back, 3 bases at V and 7 bases at J, with 9 bases in the middle. This CDR3 comprises 11 residues. Per germline, CDR1 DFQATT and CDR2 SNEGSKA (reference sequence). CDR3 sequence: CSASGGVGYTF. For the CDR3, the DNA is TGCAGTGCTAGCGGCGGAGTTGGCTACACCTTC.

A remark on this clone: Other DNA sequences in the same sample also yield this CDR3. V gene TRBV7-9 combines with J gene TRBJ1-2; 7 bases fit TRBD1. From germline, CDR1 is SEHNR and CDR2 FQNEAQ (reference sequence). The J segment lost 7 bases and the V segment lost 1 base, leaving 3 bases of the junction unmatched. The length of the CDR3 is 13 residues. The CDR3 DNA sequence: TGTGCCAGCAGCTTAGAGGGGGCAAGTGGCTACACCTTC. Encoded protein: CASSLEGASGYTF.

The rearrangement uses TRBV19 and TRBJ2-2; D is perhaps TRBD2 (7 bases). CDR1 and CDR2 from the germline V gene are LNHDA and SQIVND (reference sequence). V gave up 9 bases and J gave up 1 base, with 21 bases separating them. The length of the CDR3 is 17 residues. CDR3 DNA sequence: TGTGCCAGCAACAGGGCCACGGGGGGTATGAACACCGGGGAGCTGTTTTTT. This codes for CASNRATGGMNTGELFF.

The chain has TRBV7-2 and TRBJ2-5; D possibly corresponds to TRBD1 (5 bases). The CDR3 consists of 13 residues. Trimming took off 1 base at V and 5 bases at J, with 8 bases between the two ends. CDR1 is SGHTA, CDR2 FQGNSA, per germline. The CDR3 region is CASSLEPGETQYF. CDR3 coding DNA: TGTGCCAGCAGCTTAGAACCAGGGGAGACCCAGTACTTC.

J is TRBJ2-6 and V is TRBV4-3; tentative D call: TRBD2 (6 bases). The germline V gene encodes CDR1 LGHNA and CDR2 YSLEER. The CDR3 covers 21 residues. The V and J ends lost 0 bases and 0 bases respectively, with 21 bases between them. Here the CDR3 reads CASSQDAGGPWIHSGANVLTF. CDR3 bases: TGCGCCAGCAGCCAAGATGCCGGGGGACCGTGGATTCACTCTGGGGCCAACGTCCTGACTTTC.

V and J are TRBV29-1 and TRBJ1-1; 7 nucleotides agree with TRBD1. The CDR3 totals 12 residues. After removal of 6 bases from V and 6 bases from J, the junction contained 7 bases not matched to a gene. Germline values: CDR1 SQVTM, CDR2 ANQGSEA. The CDR3 DNA is TGCAGCGTCTTGACAGGGATGGCTGAAGCTTTCTTT. The encoded protein is CSVLTGMAEAFF.

The chain employs TRBV11-2 and TRBJ2-3, with 8 bases fitting TRBD2. The trim removed 1 base at V and 4 bases at J, leaving 10 bases unmatched. This CDR3 is 17 amino acids long. Germline V gene sequence: CDR1 SGHAT, CDR2 FQNNGV. CDR3 DNA: TGTGCCAGCAGCTTAGGGGTTAGCGGGGCGTCGGCAGATACGCAGTATTTT. The encoded protein is CASSLGVSGASADTQYF. Supplemented by reference TRBV11-2 and TRBJ2-3, the full variable domain reads EAGVAQSPRYKIIEKRQSVAFWCNPISGHATLYWYQQILGQGPKLLIQFQNNGVVDDSQLPKDRFSAERLKGVDSTLKIQPAKLEDSAVYLCASSLGVSGASADTQYFGPGTRLTVL.